These T cell receptor beta chains were read from a single sample in a study of tumor-infiltrating lymphocytes in oesophageal squamous cell carcinoma. MiXCR, applied by TCRdb to the PCR reads, yields one record per CDR3 protein. The sample holds approximately 12,000 distinct CDR3 sequences, roughly 46% seen once. Sequenced: normal esophageal tissue next to the tumor. These receptor sequences come from a male donor with esophageal squamous cell carcinoma. Both conserved end residues are part of each CDR3. Each record gives: J gene, D gene, clone size, V gene, CDR3 DNA, CDR3 protein. The D gene is left open where the match is weak. A clone size is listed for some rows: how often the clone was seen (once, few, many), or a class if it is expanded.

J: TRBJ2-1; D: -; size: -; V: TRBV7-6; DNA: TGTGCCAGCAGCCCCGGGAGCACGAACAATGAGCAGTTCTTC; CDR3: CASSPGSTNNEQFF
J: TRBJ2-5; D: TRBD2; size: -; V: TRBV4-2; DNA: TGTGCCAGCAGCCAAGAAGGGAGCGGGAGGGGATGGGAGACCCAGTACTTC; CDR3: CASSQEGSGRGWETQYF
J: TRBJ1-1; D: -; size: -; V: TRBV5-5; DNA: TGTGCCAGCAGCTTGGGGCCGGAACCGAAAAACACTGAAGCTTTCTTT; CDR3: CASSLGPEPKNTEAFF
J: TRBJ2-7; D: -; size: many; V: TRBV28; DNA: TGTGCCAGCATGTCTCTTGGCGCCTACGAGCAGTACTTC; CDR3: CASMSLGAYEQYF
J: TRBJ2-2; D: TRBD1; size: medium-sized; V: TRBV7-7; DNA: TGTGCTAGCAGCTACTCTACGTGGACAGGGGGTACCGGGGAGCTGTTTTTT; CDR3: CASSYSTWTGGTGELFF
J: TRBJ2-7; D: TRBD1; size: -; V: TRBV7-2; DNA: TGTGCCAGCAGCCCCGGACAGGGGGACGAGCAGTACTTC; CDR3: CASSPGQGDEQYF
J: TRBJ2-7; D: TRBD1; size: -; V: TRBV7-2; DNA: TGTGCCAGCAGCCCCCGGACAGGACTCTACGAGCAGTACTTC; CDR3: CASSPRTGLYEQYF
J: TRBJ2-7; D: TRBD1; size: -; V: TRBV7-8; DNA: TGTGCCAGCAGCTTCTACAGGGGGCGCTACGAGCAGTACTTC; CDR3: CASSFYRGRYEQYF
J: TRBJ2-1; D: -; size: -; V: TRBV7-3; DNA: TGTGCCAGCAGCTCCGAACCGGGACGAGCGCAGTTCTTC; CDR3: CASSSEPGRAQFF
J: TRBJ2-2; D: TRBD1; size: once; V: TRBV7-6; DNA: TGTGCCAGCAGCTTACAACAGGGGAGCACCGGGGAGCTGTTTTTT; CDR3: CASSLQQGSTGELFF
J: TRBJ2-5; D: -; size: few; V: TRBV7-8; DNA: TGTGCCAGCAGCTTTACAGAGACCCAGTACTTC; CDR3: CASSFTETQYF
J: TRBJ2-3; D: TRBD2; size: -; V: TRBV7-2; DNA: TGTGCCAGCAGGATGACTAGCGGTGAGGCAGATACGCAGTATTTT; CDR3: CASRMTSGEADTQYF
J: TRBJ2-7; D: TRBD2; size: -; V: TRBV6-1; DNA: TGTGCCAGCAGCCAAAGCGGGACGCCTGCCTACGAGCAGTACTTC; CDR3: CASSQSGTPAYEQYF
J: TRBJ2-3; D: TRBD2; size: medium-sized; V: TRBV7-3; DNA: TGTGCCAGCAGCTGGGGGAGCGGGGGAACAGATACGCAGTATTTT; CDR3: CASSWGSGGTDTQYF
J: TRBJ2-3; D: -; size: many; V: TRBV19; DNA: TGTGCCAGTAGTATAGGAGGCGGGTATAGGACAGATACGCAGTATTTT; CDR3: CASSIGGGYRTDTQYF
J: TRBJ2-7; D: TRBD1; size: -; V: TRBV6-6; DNA: TGTGCCAGCATTCCCCGGGACAGGACCTACGAGCAGTACTTC; CDR3: CASIPRDRTYEQYF
J: TRBJ2-5; D: TRBD1; size: many; V: TRBV5-8; DNA: TGTGCCAGCAGCTCAACGCCTGGGACAGGCGGGACCCAGTACTTC; CDR3: CASSSTPGTGGTQYF
J: TRBJ2-5; D: TRBD1; size: once; V: TRBV7-6; DNA: TGTGCTAGCAGCCCGACAGGGGCCCTCGAGACCCAGTACTTC; CDR3: CASSPTGALETQYF
J: TRBJ2-1; D: TRBD2; size: -; V: TRBV12-3/TRBV12-4; DNA: TGTGCCAGCAGCCCCCGCGGGGGAAGAATAAATGAGCAGTTCTTC; CDR3: CASSPRGGRINEQFF
J: TRBJ2-1; D: -; size: medium-sized; V: TRBV6-1; DNA: TGTGCCAGCCTAAGCTACAATGAGCAGTTCTTC; CDR3: CASLSYNEQFF
J: TRBJ2-5; D: -; size: once; V: TRBV7-6; DNA: TGTGCCAGCAGTTCAGTGCGGCAAGAGACCCAGTACTTC; CDR3: CASSSVRQETQYF
J: TRBJ2-5; D: -; size: -; V: TRBV6-5; DNA: TGTGCCAGCAGTGAAGGCTGGCACCCCCGGGAGACCCAGTACTTC; CDR3: CASSEGWHPRETQYF
J: TRBJ2-7; D: -; size: -; V: TRBV7-3; DNA: TGTGCCAGCAAGACAGAGCACTCACCCCTCCACTTC; CDR3: CASKTEHSPLHF
J: TRBJ2-6; D: -; size: few; V: TRBV19; DNA: TGTGCCAGTATACAGGGATCTGGGGCCAACGTCCTGACTTTC; CDR3: CASIQGSGANVLTF
J: TRBJ2-7; D: -; size: few; V: TRBV2; DNA: TGTGCCAGCCAAGTCAGGGCGGGCCTCGCCGAGCAGTACTTC; CDR3: CASQVRAGLAEQYF
J: TRBJ1-2; D: -; size: few; V: TRBV6-5; DNA: TGTGCCAGCAGTTACGGACTAAACTATGGCTACACCTTC; CDR3: CASSYGLNYGYTF
J: TRBJ2-1; D: -; size: many; V: TRBV7-8; DNA: TGTGCCAGCAGCCGGGACGGTCAGAGCTCCTACAATGAGCAGTTCTTC; CDR3: CASSRDGQSSYNEQFF
J: TRBJ2-2; D: TRBD1; size: -; V: TRBV7-3; DNA: TGTGCCAGCAGCTTGGGGCAGGGGGTCACCGGGGAGCTGTTTTTT; CDR3: CASSLGQGVTGELFF
J: TRBJ2-1; D: -; size: -; V: TRBV11-3; DNA: TGTGCCAGCAGTGCGAGGGGCAATGAGCAGTTCTTC; CDR3: CASSARGNEQFF
J: TRBJ2-3; D: -; size: many; V: TRBV24-1; DNA: TGTGCCACCAGTGATCGTGGGGGGGCCATAGATACGCAGTATTTT; CDR3: CATSDRGGAIDTQYF
J: TRBJ1-1; D: -; size: few; V: TRBV11-2; DNA: TGTGCCAGCAGCCTTAGGGTCGGCGCTTTCTTT; CDR3: CASSLRVGAFF
J: TRBJ2-5; D: -; size: -; V: TRBV7-3; DNA: TGTGCCAGCAGCTCCATCGGGGAGACCCAGTACTTC; CDR3: CASSSIGETQYF
J: TRBJ2-3; D: -; size: many; V: TRBV19; DNA: TGTGCCAGTAGTATCAGACCTGTCTTTGCGGGCGTTTCAGATACGCAGTATTTT; CDR3: CASSIRPVFAGVSDTQYF
J: TRBJ2-6; D: TRBD1; size: few; V: TRBV7-8; DNA: TGTGCCAGCAGCCAGGGGGCCGGGACAGTTGGGGCCAACGTCCTGACTTTC; CDR3: CASSQGAGTVGANVLTF
J: TRBJ2-3; D: -; size: many; V: TRBV5-6; DNA: TGTGCCAGCAGCTCGCCCCCCGATACGCAGTATTTT; CDR3: CASSSPPDTQYF
J: TRBJ2-5; D: -; size: many; V: TRBV6-1; DNA: TGTGCCAGCAGTGGAAGGGCGGTCCAAGAGACCCAGTACTTC; CDR3: CASSGRAVQETQYF
J: TRBJ2-1; D: TRBD2; size: once; V: TRBV7-8; DNA: TGTGCCAGCAGCTTAAACGGGGGTACTAGCGGGAGGGCCGTTGAGCAGTTCTTC; CDR3: CASSLNGGTSGRAVEQFF
J: TRBJ2-1; D: -; size: -; V: TRBV7-3; DNA: TGTGCCAGCAGCCGGGGGAGCTCCTACAATGAGCAGTTCTTC; CDR3: CASSRGSSYNEQFF
J: TRBJ2-6; D: -; size: -; V: TRBV7-3; DNA: TGTGCCAGCAGGCGGTCTGGGGCCAACGTCCTGACTTTC; CDR3: CASRRSGANVLTF
J: TRBJ1-1; D: -; size: few; V: TRBV7-3; DNA: TGTGCCAGCAGCCACACCGGGGGGCTGAACACTGAAGCTTTCTTT; CDR3: CASSHTGGLNTEAFF
J: TRBJ2-3; D: -; size: few; V: TRBV7-3; DNA: TGTGCCAGCGCGCCGAGCGGCACAGATACGCAGTATTTT; CDR3: CASAPSGTDTQYF
J: TRBJ2-1; D: TRBD2; size: -; V: TRBV7-9; DNA: TGTGCCAGCAGCTTAGCCGGGACTAGCGGATACAATGAGCAGTTCTTC; CDR3: CASSLAGTSGYNEQFF
J: TRBJ2-5; D: TRBD1; size: -; V: TRBV24-1; DNA: TGTGCCACCAGCTCGGGACAGGGGGCCCGGCGGGAGACCCAGTACTTC; CDR3: CATSSGQGARRETQYF
J: TRBJ2-7; D: TRBD2; size: -; V: TRBV7-2; DNA: TGTGCCAGCAGCTTAGGCGGGAGTGCCAATGAGCAGTACTTC; CDR3: CASSLGGSANEQYF